The sequence of this T cell receptor beta chain was determined in a study of T cell changes during pregnancy in multiple sclerosis. The method was immunoSEQ multiplex PCR; TCRdb's version includes in-frame clones alone and lacks a portion of them. The table lists tens of thousands of clones, 93% of them singletons. Trimming removed 4 bases at V and 6 bases at J, with 12 bases between. The CDR3 totals 13 residues. Germline V gene sequence: CDR1 SGDLS, CDR2 YYNGEE. This rearrangement joins TRBV9 to TRBJ2-3; D is possibly TRBD1 (5 bases). The receptor was derived from a female donor with multiple sclerosis, enrolled in a pregnancy study. Specimen: peripheral blood, collected in the second trimester of pregnancy. The CDR3 nucleotides read TGTGCCAGCAGCCCGACAGCGTTTGATACGCAGTATTTT. Amino acid sequence: CASSPTAFDTQYF.